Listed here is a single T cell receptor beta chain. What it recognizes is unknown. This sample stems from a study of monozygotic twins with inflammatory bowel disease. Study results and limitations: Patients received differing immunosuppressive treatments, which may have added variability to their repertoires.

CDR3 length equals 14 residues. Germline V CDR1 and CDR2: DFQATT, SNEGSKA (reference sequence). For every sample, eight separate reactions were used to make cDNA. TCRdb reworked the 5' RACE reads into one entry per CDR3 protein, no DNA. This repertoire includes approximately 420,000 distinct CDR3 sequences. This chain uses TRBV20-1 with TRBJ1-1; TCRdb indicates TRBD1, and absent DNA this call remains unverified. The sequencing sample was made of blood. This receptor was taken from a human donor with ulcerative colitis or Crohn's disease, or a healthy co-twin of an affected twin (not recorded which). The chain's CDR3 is CSARSRGPGRQAFF.